The 10 T cell receptor beta chains given below trace back to one sample, sequenced in a study of blood T cell repertoires in COVID-19. Profiling relied on immunoSEQ multiplex PCR, and the TCRdb table lists in-frame clones only, not all of them. The sample includes tens of thousands of clones, about 70% of them seen just once. The sample consisted of peripheral blood. Receptors originate from a woman aged 70-85 years with acute or convalescent COVID-19.

As regards this clone: Other DNA variants within this sample encode the same CDR3. The chain uses TRBV7-2 and TRBJ1-5, with D perhaps TRBD1 (5 bases). CDR3 size: 15 residues. CDR1 and CDR2 from the germline V gene are SGHTA and FQGNSA. Deletions cut 1 base from V and 2 bases from J, with 9 bases between. Here the CDR3 reads CASSLDGGGNQPQHF. The CDR3 DNA is TGTGCCAGCAGCTTAGATGGAGGGGGCAATCAGCCCCAGCATTTT.

This sequence joins TRBV2 and TRBJ2-2; a possible D gene is TRBD1 (5 bases). The germline V gene encodes CDR1 SNHLY and CDR2 FYNNEI. Trimming left V 2 bases short and J 8 bases short, with 15 bases between. The CDR3 has 15 amino acids. The CDR3 here is CASSERWQGGGELFF. The DNA of the CDR3 is TGTGCCAGCAGTGAACGGTGGCAGGGTGGGGGGGAGCTGTTTTTT. Based on the CDR3 plus reference TRBV2 and TRBJ2-2, the full variable domain is EPEVTQTPSHQVTQMGQEVILRCVPISNHLYFYWYRQILGQKVEFLVSFYNNEISEKSEIFDDQFSVERPDGSNFTLKIRSTKLEDSAMYFCASSERWQGGGELFFGEGSRLTVL.

This rearrangement joins TRBV19 to TRBJ1-6, with a possible D match to TRBD1 (6 bases). The CDR3 length is 14 residues. V dropped 4 bases and J dropped 4 bases, with 8 bases sitting between them. Germline CDR1 is LNHDA and CDR2 is SQIVND (reference sequence). This CDR3 reads CASSSRGYNSPLHF. CDR3 DNA sequence: TGTGCCAGTAGTAGCAGGGGTTATAATTCACCCCTCCACTTT.

The V and J genes are TRBV5-4 and TRBJ2-1; 8 nucleotides line up with TRBD2. The length of the CDR3 is 14 residues. Germline lookup yields CDR1 SGHNT and CDR2 YYREEE (reference sequence). J lost 6 bases, V lost 4 bases, and 6 bases had no gene match. The CDR3 coding sequence is TGTGCCAGCAGCCGAACAGGGACTAGCAATGAGCAGTTCTTC. As protein: CASSRTGTSNEQFF.

The J gene is TRBJ2-2, the V gene TRBV7-9, with 9 bases lining up with TRBD2. From germline, CDR1 is SEHNR and CDR2 FQNEAQ (reference sequence). Trimming removed 5 bases from V and 8 bases from J; junction bases left unmatched: 9. The CDR3 loop spans 15 amino acids. CDR3 nucleotide sequence: TGTGCCAGCAGCAACTACCGGAGCGGGAGGGGGGAGCTGTTTTTT. Protein sequence: CASSNYRSGRGELFF.

The V gene is TRBV3-1 (or the pseudogene TRBV3-2), the J gene TRBJ2-7; TRBD2 matches at 8 bases. The CDR3 runs to 17 residues. With V trimmed by 3 bases and J by 2 bases, 12 bases remained unmatched. Per germline, CDR1 LGHDT and CDR2 YNNKEL (reference sequence). The CDR3 region has the DNA TGTGCCAGCAGCCAGGCCGGCAGAAGCGGGAGAACCTACGAGCAGTACTTC. Translating gives CASSQAGRSGRTYEQYF.

This clone was recorded only once. The rearrangement joins TRBV5-1 to TRBJ1-2; TRBD1 is a possible D gene (6 bases). From germline, CDR1 is SGHRS and CDR2 YFSETQ. There are 15 residues in the CDR3. Trimming pared 5 bases from V and 7 bases from J, leaving 21 bases between. In DNA, the CDR3 is TGCGCCAGCAGAGAGGTTTACGACAGGTCGTTTGGCTACACCTTC. Translated, it gives CASREVYDRSFGYTF.

This chain uses TRBV10-3 with TRBJ2-1; 10 nucleotides agree with TRBD2. The V and J ends lost 0 bases and 7 bases, in that order; junction bases with no gene match: 6. This CDR3 is 16 amino acids long. CDR1 ENHRY and CDR2 SYGVKD come from the germline V gene. This CDR3 reads CAISESTSGSGNEQFF. The CDR3 region has the DNA TGTGCCATCAGTGAGTCGACTAGCGGGTCGGGAAATGAGCAGTTCTTC.

The gene calls are TRBV6-5 and TRBJ1-3; a possible D gene is TRBD1 (5 bases). The V gene lost 6 bases and the J gene lost 0 bases, with 9 bases spanning the gap. The CDR3 has 14 amino acids. Germline V CDR1 and CDR2: MNHEY, SVGAGI. The CDR3 loop is CASRGLSSGNTIYF. Written as DNA, the CDR3 is TGTGCCAGCAGGGGACTAAGCTCTGGAAACACCATATATTTT.

V and J are TRBV2 and TRBJ2-1, with TRBD2 identical over 11 bases. Germline CDR1 SNHLY, CDR2 FYNNEI. The CDR3 spans 14 residues. The junction had 6 bases not matched to a gene; V was cut back by 7 bases and J by 7 bases. Here the CDR3 reads CASTTGTSGNEQFF. The CDR3, as DNA: TGTGCCAGCACTACCGGGACTAGCGGAAATGAGCAGTTCTTC.